The 30 T cell receptor beta chains listed next were all sequenced from one sample in a study of T cell repertoires in cytomegalovirus infection. MiXCR was run by TCRdb on the reads, yielding one entry per CDR3 protein. The data hold some 900,000 distinct CDR3 sequences, with about 30% observed a single time. No antigen is known for these receptors. The sample here was cultured CD8+ T cells from PBMCs, taken from culture after CMV antigen stimulation. The source is a human donor in good health (CMV status not recorded). Some clones in this sample may be carry-over from other donors' samples.

The table lists this clonotype with a few counts. A read error may be the cause here, since a much bigger clone is one base away. Here the CDR3 DNA reads TGTGCCAGCAGACCGACTAGCGGGGGGACAGATACGCAGTATTTT. It specifies CASRPTSGGTDTQYF. The chain recombines TRBV6-1 with TRBJ2-3; 13 nucleotides align to TRBD2. Germline trimming cut 6 bases from V and 3 bases from J; bases unmatched to any gene: 3. This CDR3 region has 15 residues. Per the germline V gene, CDR1 is MNHNS and CDR2 is SASEGT.

The genes are TRBV15 and TRBJ2-1; 9 bases are a match to TRBD1. The CDR3 contains 14 residues. V trimming: 8 bases; J trimming: 0 bases; junction bases outside the gene matches: 2. Germline CDR1 and CDR2: LNHNV and YYDKDF (reference sequence). CDR3 in amino acids: CATWTGVSYNEQFF. The CDR3 coding sequence is TGTGCCACCTGGACAGGGGTCTCCTACAATGAGCAGTTCTTC. Full variable domain (outside the CDR3, taken from reference TRBV15 and TRBJ2-1): DAMVIQNPRYQVTQFGKPVTLSCSQTLNHNVMYWYQQKSSQAPKLLFHYYDKDFNNEADTPDNFQSRRPNTSFCFLDIRSPGLGDTAMYLCATWTGVSYNEQFFGPGTRLTVL.

In nucleotides, the CDR3 is TGTGCCAGTAGTATCGAAGCCTGGGCCCGGGAGACCCAGTACTTC. This codes for CASSIEAWARETQYF. The V and J genes are TRBV19 and TRBJ2-5; D remains unclear. The V and J ends lost 3 bases and 5 bases respectively, with 16 bases between them. The germline V gene encodes CDR1 LNHDA and CDR2 SQIVND (reference sequence). This CDR3 comprises 15 residues.

The chain carries TRBV4-1 and TRBJ1-1, with TRBD1 matching over 8 bases. CDR1 MGHRA and CDR2 YSYEKL come from the germline V gene. There are 13 residues in the CDR3. V was clipped by 4 bases and J by 4 bases; unmatched bases: 2. The CDR3 is CASSRGQATEAFF. The CDR3 coding sequence is TGCGCCAGCAGCCGGGGACAGGCCACTGAAGCTTTCTTT.

This chain uses TRBV12-5 with TRBJ2-1; D is unclear. The CDR3 spans 13 residues. The germline V gene has CDR1 LGHNT and CDR2 FRNRAP. Trimming left V 2 bases short and J 4 bases short, with 6 bases between. DNA of the CDR3: TGTGCTAGTGGTTTGCCCCGATACAATGAGCAGTTCTTC. As protein: CASGLPRYNEQFF.

This clonotype appeared many times. This sequence joins TRBV7-9 and TRBJ2-7; 11 nucleotides line up with TRBD1. The junction had 5 bases not matched to a gene; V was cut back by 5 bases and J by 2 bases. Germline V gene sequence: CDR1 SEHNR, CDR2 FQNEAQ (reference sequence). This CDR3 region has 15 residues. This CDR3 reads CASSAPGQGAYEQYF. For the CDR3, the DNA is TGTGCCAGCAGCGCACCGGGACAGGGGGCCTACGAGCAGTACTTC.

This chain joins TRBV4-3 and TRBJ1-1; D gene uncertain. CDR1 and CDR2 from the germline V gene are LGHNA and YSLEER. This CDR3 has 15 residues. V was shortened by 0 bases and J by 0 bases, with 8 bases between the two germline ends. CDR3 in DNA: TGCGCCAGCAGCCAAGAATACAGCTTGAACACTGAAGCTTTCTTT. Translation: CASSQEYSLNTEAFF.

This chain connects TRBV5-6 to TRBJ1-4; D call uncertain. The CDR3 is made up of 13 amino acids. Germline CDR1 is SGHDT and CDR2 is YYEEEE. Trimming cost V 2 bases and J 11 bases, with 13 bases left between them. CDR3 bases: TGTGCCAGCAGCTTCGGTGGCCGCGGCAAACTGTTTTTT. As protein: CASSFGGRGKLFF.

This clonotype was found a few times. J is TRBJ2-4 and V is TRBV5-5; D call uncertain. Trimming pared 2 bases from V and 3 bases from J, leaving 18 bases between. The CDR3 length is 17 residues. Per germline, CDR1 SGHKS and CDR2 YYEKEE (reference sequence). The CDR3 loop reads CASSFPGFQGGKNIQYF. In DNA form, the CDR3 reads TGTGCCAGCAGCTTTCCCGGGTTCCAAGGTGGCAAAAACATTCAGTACTTC.

This rearrangement joins TRBV4-2 to TRBJ2-1; D possibly corresponds to TRBD2 (5 bases). The length of the CDR3 is 16 residues. Germline V gives CDR1 LGHNA, CDR2 YNFKEQ. Trimming removed 0 bases from V and 5 bases from J, with 14 bases in between. DNA of the CDR3: TGTGCCAGCAGCCAAGATTGGGGAGCTGGGAACAATGAGCAGTTCTTC. Its translation: CASSQDWGAGNNEQFF.

V gene TRBV6-1 combines with J gene TRBJ2-1; D may be TRBD1 (6 bases). V lost 6 bases, J lost 7 bases, and 7 bases lay in between. This CDR3 is 11 amino acids long. Germline V gene sequence: CDR1 MNHNS, CDR2 SASEGT. CDR3 DNA sequence: TGTGCCAGCAGCGGACAGAATGAGCAGTTCTTC. Its protein is CASSGQNEQFF.

The rearrangement uses TRBV4-3 and TRBJ1-6, with D unclear. CDR3 length: 13 residues. Germline V CDR1 and CDR2: LGHNA, YSLEER. V lost 3 bases to trimming and J lost 11 bases, with 11 bases between them. The CDR3, as DNA: TGCGCCAGCAGCCAGAATGGGAAGGCACCCCTCCACTTT. Translating gives CASSQNGKAPLHF.

The genes are TRBV11-3 and TRBJ2-2; D remains ambiguous. Trimming cost V 5 bases and J 1 base, with 11 bases left between them. The CDR3 covers 15 residues. Germline V gives CDR1 SGHNT, CDR2 YENEEA. DNA of the CDR3: TGTGCCAGCAGCCGCAAGATCGAGAACACCGGGGAGCTGTTTTTT. This encodes CASSRKIENTGELFF.

The chain has TRBV6-6 and TRBJ1-1, with unresolved D. Trimming cost V 6 bases and J 4 bases, with 18 bases left between them. From germline, CDR1 is MNHNY and CDR2 SVGAGI (reference sequence). The CDR3 covers 15 residues. The CDR3 here is CASSYIGGSFTEAFF. As DNA, the CDR3 is TGTGCCAGCAGCTATATTGGCGGGTCGTTCACTGAAGCTTTCTTT.

The chain recombines TRBV7-9 with TRBJ2-7; 13 bases agree with TRBD2. This CDR3 has 17 residues. J was trimmed by 0 bases and V by 5 bases; bases with no gene match: 7. CDR1 SEHNR and CDR2 FQNEAQ come from the germline V gene (reference sequence). The CDR3 here is CASSPGLAGTLSYEQYF. CDR3 nucleotides: TGTGCCAGCAGCCCGGGACTAGCGGGGACGCTCTCCTACGAGCAGTACTTC.

V gene TRBV6-2 or TRBV6-3 combines with J gene TRBJ2-4, with TRBD1 identical over 9 bases. Germline CDR1 and CDR2: MNHEY and SVGEGT. Losses at the gene ends were 7 bases for V and 0 bases for J; bases not matched to a gene: 13. The CDR3 totals 18 residues. The CDR3 region has the DNA TGTGCCAGCACCCGAACCGCGGGACAGGGAATAGCCAAAAACATTCAGTACTTC. It yields the protein CASTRTAGQGIAKNIQYF.

The DNA of the CDR3 is TGTGCCAGCAGTTTATTGCTGGGGTGGAACTATGGCTACACCTTC. This codes for CASSLLLGWNYGYTF. V and J are TRBV28 and TRBJ1-2; unclear D gene. Germline V CDR1 and CDR2: MDHEN, SYDVKM. Trimming cost V 1 base and J 2 bases, with 11 bases left between them. The CDR3 sequence is 15 residues long.

This clonotype was detected only once. This chain connects TRBV5-8 to TRBJ2-3, with 9 bases aligning to TRBD2. Germline CDR1 reads SGHTS; CDR2 reads YDEGEE. After removal of 9 bases from V and 6 bases from J, the junction contained 11 bases not matched to a gene. CDR3 length equals 14 residues. CDR3 DNA: TGTGCCACTCAAGAGGCTAGCGGGGTGGATACGCAGTATTTT. It codes for CATQEASGVDTQYF.

The genes are TRBV12-3 or TRBV12-4 and TRBJ2-4, with 12 bases fitting TRBD1. The CDR3 consists of 17 residues. J lost 9 bases, V lost 3 bases, and 12 bases had no gene match. Here the CDR3 DNA reads TGTGCCAGCAGTTTTGGGGTTGTGGGACAGGGGGCTTCCATTCAGTACTTC. This encodes CASSFGVVGQGASIQYF.

The gene calls are TRBV28 and TRBJ1-1; 7 bases align to TRBD1. The V gene's germline CDR1 is MDHEN and CDR2 SYDVKM. J was trimmed by 6 bases and V by 5 bases; bases with no gene match: 12. This CDR3 comprises 15 residues. The CDR3 nucleotides are TGTGCCAGCAGTCTGAACTCAGGGGGGGGTCCTGAAGCTTTCTTT. Protein sequence: CASSLNSGGGPEAFF.

This clonotype was seen at least ten times. This chain's CDR3 is CASSGTGGKATNEKLFF. The CDR3 DNA is TGTGCCAGCAGCGGTACAGGGGGCAAGGCGACTAATGAAAAACTGTTTTTT. The gene calls are TRBV12-3 or TRBV12-4 and TRBJ1-4; the match to TRBD1 covers 9 bases. CDR3 length: 17 residues. V was clipped by 6 bases and J by 2 bases; unmatched bases: 10.

This clonotype turned up a few times. The chain combines TRBV5-8 with TRBJ2-1; the D is unclear. This CDR3 has 9 residues. Looked up from germline, CDR1 is SGHTS and CDR2 is YDEGEE. V was cut by 2 bases and J by 13 bases, with 4 bases left in between. In DNA form, the CDR3 reads TGTGCCAGCAGCTTTAGACAGTTCTTC. This gives the protein CASSFRQFF.

This clonotype has a count of ten or more. J is TRBJ1-2 and V is TRBV7-8, with 11 bases lining up with TRBD1. J lost 8 bases, V lost 2 bases, and 7 bases had no gene match. Germline V gene data show CDR1 as SGHVS and CDR2 as FQNEAQ. The CDR3 length is 15 residues. CDR3: CASSLSRTGGEGYTF. For the CDR3, the DNA is TGTGCCAGCAGCTTAAGTAGGACAGGGGGCGAAGGCTACACCTTC.

The V gene is TRBV27, the J gene TRBJ2-3; D might be TRBD2 (6 bases). The CDR3 is 16 amino acids. Trimming stripped 3 bases from V and 14 bases from J, with 27 bases between. The V gene's germline CDR1 is MNHEY and CDR2 SMNVEV (reference sequence). The CDR3 loop reads CASSFVGFGEVLDRYF. The CDR3 DNA sequence: TGTGCCAGCAGTTTCGTCGGGTTCGGGGAGGTTTTGGATCGGTATTTT.

This clonotype was recorded at least ten times. The rearrangement joins TRBV6-5 to TRBJ2-3; D may be TRBD2 (6 bases). Trimming shortened V by 6 bases and J by 3 bases, and 10 bases separated the two germline ends. CDR1 is MNHEY, CDR2 SVGAGI, per germline. This CDR3 contains 13 residues. The CDR3 sequence: CASREGLTDTQYF. The DNA of the CDR3 is TGTGCCAGCAGGGAGGGGTTGACAGATACGCAGTATTTT.

This clonotype was counted at least ten times. The gene calls are TRBV7-9 and TRBJ1-5; 7 bases align to TRBD1. Germline loops: CDR1 SEHNR, CDR2 FQNEAQ (reference sequence). Losses at the gene ends were 1 base for V and 4 bases for J; bases not matched to a gene: 4. The CDR3 length is 15 residues. For the CDR3, the DNA is TGTGCCAGCAGCTTAGGGGGACAGAAGAATCAGCCCCAGCATTTT. Residues: CASSLGGQKNQPQHF.

To note about this clonotype: A read error may be the cause here, since a much bigger clone is one base away. Because the CDR3's place on the DNA is in doubt, the DNA is left out and the CDR3 is given as listed by TCRdb. The CDR3 reads CASTVGQGNQPQQF. V gene TRBV12-3 or TRBV12-4 combines with J gene TRBJ1-5; the DNA was not compared with TRBD1, the D call given in the table. Inclusive of both ends, the CDR3 amounts to 14 amino acids.

This clonotype has just a few counts. The J gene is TRBJ2-2, the V gene TRBV7-9; 7 bases map to TRBD1. This CDR3 spans 16 amino acids. The germline V gene has CDR1 SEHNR and CDR2 FQNEAQ (reference sequence). The V segment lost 4 bases and the J segment 0 bases; nucleotides outside the gene matches: 5. The CDR3 loop is CASSSAGTANTGELFF. The CDR3 DNA sequence: TGTGCCAGCAGCTCAGCCGGGACAGCGAACACCGGGGAGCTGTTTTTT. Filled out from reference TRBV7-9 and TRBJ2-2, the complete variable domain reads DTGVSQNPRHKITKRGQNVTFRCDPISEHNRLYWYRQTLGQGPEFLTYFQNEAQLEKSRLLSDRFSAERPKGSFSTLEIQRTEQGDSAMYLCASSSAGTANTGELFFGEGSRLTVL.

The CDR3 loop reads CASRDRGRETQYF. CDR3 DNA: TGTGCCAGCAGAGACAGGGGGCGAGAGACCCAGTACTTC. V usage is TRBV12-3 or TRBV12-4 and J usage is TRBJ2-5, with TRBD1 matching 10 bases. J gave up 4 bases and V 6 bases, and 2 bases lay outside the gene matches. This CDR3 spans 13 amino acids.

This clonotype was seen many times. The chain links TRBV5-6 to TRBJ2-1, with D maybe TRBD1 (6 bases). CDR3 size: 15 residues. Germline values: CDR1 SGHDT, CDR2 YYEEEE. Trimming took 4 bases from V and 0 from J, leaving 11 bases between them. CDR3: CASSDTDSSYNEQFF. The CDR3 region has the DNA TGTGCCAGCAGCGATACGGACAGCTCCTACAATGAGCAGTTCTTC.